The next 11 T cell receptor beta chains were all read from a single sample in a study of OX40 agonist ivuxolimab in advanced cancers. TCRdb's copy holds only in-frame clones and misses some; the assay was immunoSEQ multiplex PCR. The table lists fewer than 35,000 clones, around 90% of them singletons, with approximately 50% in the top ten. Sequences were derived from CD4+ or CD8+ T cells sorted from blood, sampled in a trial of the OX40 agonist ivuxolimab. These receptors all come from an adult with an advanced solid tumor such as melanoma, head and neck, liver or kidney cancer.

The gene calls are TRBV27 and TRBJ2-5; no firm D call. The germline V gene encodes CDR1 MNHEY and CDR2 SMNVEV (reference sequence). The CDR3 has 13 residues. Trimming shortened V by 4 bases and J by 2 bases, and 8 bases separated the two germline ends. The CDR3 nucleotides are TGTGCCAGCAGTTCGCGGTGGCAAGAGACCCAGTACTTC. Amino acids: CASSSRWQETQYF.

This chain joins TRBV28 and TRBJ1-1, with D maybe TRBD1 (6 bases). V lost 8 bases, J lost 0 bases, and 13 bases lay in between. The length of the CDR3 is 14 residues. Germline loops: CDR1 MDHEN, CDR2 SYDVKM. CDR3 sequence (DNA): TGTGCCAGCTGCTTTAGGGGGTTGAACACTGAAGCTTTCTTT. Translated: CASCFRGLNTEAFF.

CDR3: CASSAEGVAYDYGYTF. The DNA of the CDR3 is TGTGCCAGCAGCGCCGAGGGGGTAGCCTACGACTATGGCTACACCTTC. The chain combines TRBV9 with TRBJ1-2, with D tentatively TRBD1 (6 bases). The CDR3 sequence is 16 residues long. V was cut by 3 bases and J by 3 bases, with 18 bases left in between. In germline, CDR1 is SGDLS, CDR2 YYNGEE.

The J gene is TRBJ2-7, the V gene TRBV4-3; 8 bases are a match to TRBD1. Germline V gene data show CDR1 as LGHNA and CDR2 as YSLEER. Trimming took 1 base from V and 7 from J; bases not matched to a gene: 3. The CDR3 loop spans 13 amino acids. DNA of the CDR3: TGCGCCAGCAGCCAAGCGACAGGGGTGGAGCAGTACTTC. Translated, it gives CASSQATGVEQYF.

V gene TRBV5-6 combines with J gene TRBJ2-7; 9 nucleotides match TRBD2. This CDR3 region has 16 residues. Trimming removed 4 bases from V and 0 bases from J; junction bases left unmatched: 8. Germline V gene data show CDR1 as SGHDT and CDR2 as YYEEEE. In DNA, the CDR3 is TGTGCCAGCAGCCCTGAGAGCGGGGGGTCCTCCTACGAGCAGTACTTC. Its translation is CASSPESGGSSYEQYF.

This clone was recorded once. This sequence joins TRBV18 and TRBJ2-4, with 9 nucleotides matching TRBD1. The V segment lost 1 base and the J segment 6 bases; nucleotides outside the gene matches: 4. Germline-derived CDR1 and CDR2 are KGHSH and LQKENI. This CDR3 is 15 amino acids long. The CDR3 coding sequence is TGTGCCAGCTCACCACTCATGGACAGGGGAAACATTCAGTACTTC. This gives the protein CASSPLMDRGNIQYF.

The rearrangement joins TRBV5-1 to TRBJ2-2; D not resolved. The CDR3 runs to 12 residues. V was pared by 5 bases and J by 6 bases, with 8 bases between. The germline V gene has CDR1 SGHRS and CDR2 YFSETQ. CDR3 loop: CASSSPSGELFF. The CDR3, as DNA: TGCGCCAGCAGTTCCCCATCCGGGGAGCTGTTTTTT.

To note about this clone: This specimen includes other DNA sequences encoding the same CDR3. The chain employs TRBV7-6 and TRBJ2-5, with D possibly being TRBD2 (5 bases). The DNA end is more similar to TRBJ2-7, so the J call may be wrong. The CDR3 runs 13 residues. The germline V gene encodes CDR1 SGHVS and CDR2 FNYEAQ. The CDR3: CASSLGTAYEQYF. CDR3 DNA: TGTGCCAGCAGCTTAGGGACTGCTTACGAGCAGTACTTC.

The chain carries TRBV7-9 and TRBJ2-7; TRBD1 is a possible D gene (6 bases). The CDR3 is 18 residues long. V gave up 6 bases and J gave up 2 bases, with 26 bases separating them. Germline CDR1 and CDR2: SEHNR and FQNEAQ (reference sequence). The CDR3 DNA reads TGTGCCAGCAGTCATCCCGGGACAACCCAGATTGGAGCCTACGAGCAGTACTTC. It encodes CASSHPGTTQIGAYEQYF.

This clone was seen more than once but under ten times. The CDR3 nucleotides are TGTGCCAGCAGCCCAGGGGAAACTGATGGCTACACCTTC. This codes for CASSPGETDGYTF. This rearrangement joins TRBV6-5 to TRBJ1-2, with a weak D call TRBD1 (6 bases). The CDR3 has 13 residues. The germline V gene has CDR1 MNHEY and CDR2 SVGAGI. Trimming pared 6 bases from V and 6 bases from J, leaving 14 bases between.

The chain combines TRBV7-9 with TRBJ2-1; TRBD2 aligns across 12 bases. V lost 6 bases and J lost 2; bases outside the gene matches: 2. CDR1 is SEHNR and CDR2 is FQNEAQ in the germline V gene (reference sequence). The CDR3 loop spans 15 amino acids. As DNA, the CDR3 is TGTGCCAGCAGTACTAGCGGGGGGACCTACAATGAGCAGTTCTTC. The encoded protein is CASSTSGGTYNEQFF.